This T cell receptor beta chain derives from a study of beta chain features in type 1 diabetes. Study results and limitations: Shortening that was moderate but significant affected the TCRB CDR3s of Type 1 diabetes patients in all four CD4+ subsets.

Stem cell-like memory, regulatory, central memory and naive CD4+ cells were sorted via CD45RO/CCR7/CD25/CD127/CD95/CD27. The investigators reverse transcribed all of the isolated RNA, so they sequenced expressed TCRB transcripts. Naive, central memory and regulatory T cell samples produced a mean of approximately 3.9 million reads. The data were produced by immunoSEQ multiplex PCR, yet TCRdb's version contains in-frame clones alone and is incomplete. Of about 130,000 clones in the sample, 7% to 10% are singletons; the top ten hold 0.55% to 0.85%. The CDR3 sequence is 14 residues long. V shed 0 bases, J shed 10 bases, and the junction held 6 bases outside the gene matches. The germline gives CDR1 MGHRA, CDR2 YSYEKL. This clone was seen a handful of times. Its antigen is unidentified.

V gene TRBV4-1 combines with J gene TRBJ2-3; 8 bases line up with TRBD2. The TCR was taken from a man aged 18 to 35 in good health. Sequenced: central memory CD4+ T cells from blood. Here the CDR3 DNA reads TGCGCCAGCAGCCAAGATGGGGCGGGGGGCTCGCAGTATTTT. Its protein product is CASSQDGAGGSQYF.